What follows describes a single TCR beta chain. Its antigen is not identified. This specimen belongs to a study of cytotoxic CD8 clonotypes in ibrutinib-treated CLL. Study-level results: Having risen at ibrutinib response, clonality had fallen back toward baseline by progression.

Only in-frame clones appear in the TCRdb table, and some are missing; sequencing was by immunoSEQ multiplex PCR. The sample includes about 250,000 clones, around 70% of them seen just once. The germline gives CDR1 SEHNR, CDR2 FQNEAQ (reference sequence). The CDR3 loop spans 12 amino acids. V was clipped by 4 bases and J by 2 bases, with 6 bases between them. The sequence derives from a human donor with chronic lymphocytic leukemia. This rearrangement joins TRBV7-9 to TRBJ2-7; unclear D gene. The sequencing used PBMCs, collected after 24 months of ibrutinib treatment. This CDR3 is CASSSIPYEQYF. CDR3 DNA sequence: TGTGCCAGCAGCTCGATCCCCTACGAGCAGTACTTC.